These T cell receptor beta chains were read from a single sample in a study of identical twins. TCRdb re-called the 5' RACE reads through MiXCR, storing one row per CDR3 protein. The sample includes under 350,000 distinct CDR3 sequences, 8% to 9.5% seen only once; the top ten take roughly 7%. The same sample was also used in a study of yellow fever vaccine responses in identical twins.

The specimen was CD8+ T cells sorted from blood. The source is a young woman in good health. CDR3s leave out the opening cysteine and the closing phenylalanine or tryptophan. A D gene is named only where the DNA matches it firmly.

v_gene,j_gene,d_gene,CDR3aa
TRBV9,TRBJ2-2,.,ASSVVEGELF
TRBV9,TRBJ2-3,TRBD2,ASSGGGTSTDTQY
TRBV24-1,TRBJ2-1,TRBD2,ATKSGRATEQF
TRBV20-1,TRBJ2-7,.,SARDPRLHGPYEQY
TRBV20-1,TRBJ2-7,.,SALTSKRYEQY
TRBV4-1,TRBJ1-6,.,ASSQDQGYSPLH
TRBV6-5,TRBJ2-1,.,ASGHYSGDNEQF
TRBV20-1,TRBJ2-1,TRBD2,SARERGSNEQF
TRBV4-3,TRBJ2-5,.,ASSHGRADQETQY
TRBV27,TRBJ2-7,TRBD2,ASSATLAGGNEQY
TRBV12-3/TRBV12-4,TRBJ2-3,TRBD2,ASSSPDSGTDTQY
TRBV29-1,TRBJ2-1,.,SGTDNTYNEQF
TRBV3-1,TRBJ2-1,TRBD2,ASSQASASGGQF
TRBV7-9,TRBJ1-1,.,ASSPTADTEAF
TRBV30,TRBJ1-4,TRBD1,AWSTGTGLF
TRBV27,TRBJ2-7,.,ASSFGVVYEQY
TRBV7-9,TRBJ1-5,.,ASSRFGQPQH
TRBV6-1,TRBJ2-5,.,ASSEASKETQY
TRBV4-3,TRBJ2-3,.,ASSQDLAGALDTQY
TRBV29-1,TRBJ2-2,TRBD2,SVVRSGGANTGELF
TRBV6-2/TRBV6-3,TRBJ2-1,TRBD2,ASSSARTSGREGEQF
TRBV25-1,TRBJ2-7,.,ASFSGGGIDEQY
TRBV7-9,TRBJ2-3,TRBD1,ASSSEEQGSTDTQY
TRBV5-1,TRBJ2-7,.,ASSLEDDRYEQY
TRBV3-1,TRBJ2-3,.,ASSQEGDTQY
TRBV5-6,TRBJ2-5,.,ASSFGEEETQY
TRBV4-1,TRBJ2-6,.,ASSQTASSGANVLT
TRBV29-1,TRBJ2-1,TRBD2,SVEGGRAVENEQF
TRBV28,TRBJ2-3,.,ASTSARGRRDTQY
TRBV27,TRBJ2-1,TRBD2,ASSDGTSGNYNEQF
TRBV12-3/TRBV12-4,TRBJ1-1,.,ASTQNREGFLEWEAF
TRBV7-3,TRBJ2-1,.,ASSLAVGTGPNNEQF
TRBV19,TRBJ2-7,.,ASSIFGGVSYEQY
TRBV6-4,TRBJ2-1,TRBD1,ASSAYIRTGYNEQF
TRBV25-1,TRBJ2-4,.,ASMERDKNIQY
TRBV7-6,TRBJ1-1,.,ASSLGGVLGANTEAF
TRBV6-2/TRBV6-3,TRBJ1-5,.,ASSDHDQPQH
TRBV12-3/TRBV12-4,TRBJ1-1,.,ASSLGQVNTEAF
TRBV7-9,TRBJ2-5,TRBD1,ASSTSGTGGLETQY
TRBV5-1,TRBJ1-6,.,ASTVDTAPLH
TRBV5-1,TRBJ2-3,.,ASSLDRDFFTDTQY
TRBV4-1,TRBJ2-3,.,ASSQVVGISTDTQY
TRBV12-3/TRBV12-4,TRBJ1-2,.,ASSPFANYGYT
TRBV4-1,TRBJ2-1,.,ASSQVARRDEQF
TRBV21-1,TRBJ2-3,.,ASSKADTQY
TRBV12-3/TRBV12-4,TRBJ1-5,.,ASSLDSSYQPQH
TRBV7-9,TRBJ2-3,.,ASSLPLSDTQY
TRBV7-2,TRBJ2-7,.,ASSSLLAESSYEQY
TRBV7-8,TRBJ1-4,.,ASSVTPLGTNEKLF
TRBV27,TRBJ2-3,.,ASMVADAQY
TRBV28,TRBJ2-3,TRBD1,ASSLLDRVTITDTQY
TRBV1,TRBJ2-5,.,TSSQGSGDQETQY
TRBV10-3,TRBJ2-1,TRBD2,AIRAVLAGGRNEQF
TRBV19,TRBJ2-2,.,ASSPQTGPISGELF
TRBV10-3,TRBJ1-5,.,APSESGQPQH
TRBV5-1,TRBJ2-3,.,ASSLDRSTDTQY
TRBV27,TRBJ2-1,.,ASSFFNEQF